This T cell receptor beta chain stems from a study of identical twins. As for this clonotype: Germline is not matched at one junction end, which may reflect a read error.

In every case, the donor was a healthy Caucasian. The germline V gene has CDR1 MNHEY and CDR2 SMNVEV (reference sequence). The CDR3 is made up of 13 amino acids. TCRdb re-derived calls from the 5' RACE reads in MiXCR, one entry per CDR3 protein. The sample holds 1,800,000 or so distinct CDR3 sequences, about 32% seen once. The J gene is TRBJ2-6, the V gene TRBV27, with no clear D. The receptor was isolated from a newborn girl in good health. Sequencing used cord blood. For the CDR3, the DNA is TGTGCCGGCAGTTTTAACTCGGCCAACGTCCTGACTTTC. As protein: CAGSFNSANVLTF. The whole variable domain, remainder taken from reference TRBV27 and TRBJ2-6, is EAQVTQNPRYLITVTGKKLTVTCSQNMNHEYMSWYRQDPGLGLRQIYYSMNVEVTDKGDVPEGYKVSRKEKRNFPLILESPSPNQTSLYFCAGSFNSANVLTFGAGSRLTVL.